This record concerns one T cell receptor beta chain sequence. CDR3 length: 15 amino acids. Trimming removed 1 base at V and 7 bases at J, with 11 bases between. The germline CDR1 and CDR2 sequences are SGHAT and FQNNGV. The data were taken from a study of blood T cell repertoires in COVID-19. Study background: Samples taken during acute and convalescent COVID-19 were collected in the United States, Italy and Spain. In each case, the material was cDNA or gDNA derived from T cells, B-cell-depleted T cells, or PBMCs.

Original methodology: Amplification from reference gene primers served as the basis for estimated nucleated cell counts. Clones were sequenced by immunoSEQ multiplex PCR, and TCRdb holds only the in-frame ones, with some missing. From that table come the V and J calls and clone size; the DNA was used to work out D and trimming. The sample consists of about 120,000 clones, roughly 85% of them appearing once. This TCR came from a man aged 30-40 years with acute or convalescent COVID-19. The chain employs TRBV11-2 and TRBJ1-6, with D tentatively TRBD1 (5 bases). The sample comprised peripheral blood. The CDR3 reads CASSLVGGINSPLHF. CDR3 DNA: TGTGCCAGCAGCTTAGTGGGGGGGATCAATTCACCCCTCCACTTT. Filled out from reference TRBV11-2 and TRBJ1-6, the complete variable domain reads EAGVAQSPRYKIIEKRQSVAFWCNPISGHATLYWYQQILGQGPKLLIQFQNNGVVDDSQLPKDRFSAERLKGVDSTLKIQPAKLEDSAVYLCASSLVGGINSPLHFGNGTRLTVT.